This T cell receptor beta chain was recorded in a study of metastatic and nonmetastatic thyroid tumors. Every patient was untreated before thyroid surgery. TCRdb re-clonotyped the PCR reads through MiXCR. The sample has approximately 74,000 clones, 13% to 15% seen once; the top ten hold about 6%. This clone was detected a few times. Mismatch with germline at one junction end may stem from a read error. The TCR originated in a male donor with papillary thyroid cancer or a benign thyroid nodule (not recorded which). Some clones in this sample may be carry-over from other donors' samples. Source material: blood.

The CDR3 reads CVSSGLADTGELFF. The CDR3 nucleotides read TGTGTCAGCAGTGGACTAGCGGACACCGGGGAGCTTTTTTTT. This chain joins TRBV6-1 and TRBJ2-2; 10 bases agree with TRBD2. CDR3 size: 14 residues. Germline loops: CDR1 MNHNS, CDR2 SASEGT.